Listed here are 16 T cell receptor beta chains from one sample, sequenced in a study of cytomegalovirus exposure and HLA in healthy donors. The study ran its PCR with 60 Vbeta and 13 Jbeta primers. The table came from immunoSEQ multiplex PCR; TCRdb's copy has only in-frame clones and leaves some out. This repertoire shows over 120,000 clones, about 80% found once; its top ten account for 2.5% to 3%. The specimen was PBMCs. The receptors derive from a female donor in good health and CMV-seronegative.

This clone was detected only a few times. The chain is built from TRBV6-1 and TRBJ1-5; a possible D gene is TRBD1 (5 bases). The ends were cut back, 3 bases at V and 6 bases at J, with 12 bases in the middle. The CDR3 is 14 amino acids. Germline CDR1 MNHNS, CDR2 SASEGT. This CDR3 reads CASSESRGFQPQHF. The DNA for the CDR3 is TGTGCCAGCAGTGAGAGTAGGGGATTTCAGCCCCAGCATTTT.

The chain joins TRBV25-1 to TRBJ2-7; 7 nucleotides align to TRBD1. Germline lookup yields CDR1 MGHDK and CDR2 SYGVNS. V shed 5 bases and J 8 bases; nucleotides not matched to a gene: 6. The CDR3 consists of 12 residues. CDR3 amino acids: CASSWTGHQQYF. CDR3 in DNA: TGTGCCAGCAGTTGGACAGGTCATCAGCAGTACTTC.

The chain joins TRBV10-3 to TRBJ1-3, with a possible D match to TRBD1 (6 bases). Germline CDR1 is ENHRY and CDR2 is SYGVKD. This CDR3 is built from 17 residues. Trimming shortened V by 5 bases and J by 1 base, and 18 bases separated the two germline ends. The CDR3 loop is CAISPLAGGTSGNTIYF. CDR3 sequence (DNA): TGTGCCATCAGTCCGTTGGCGGGGGGCACGTCTGGAAACACCATATATTTT.

The CDR3 coding sequence is TGTGCCAGCAGCACACTAGCGGGGGGAGCGGTATGGGTGACCCAGTACTTC. Protein sequence: CASSTLAGGAVWVTQYF. The chain links TRBV7-2 to TRBJ2-5, with TRBD2 matching 12 bases. CDR1 and CDR2 from the germline V gene are SGHTA and FQGNSA. After removal of 5 bases from V and 7 bases from J, the junction contained 14 bases not matched to a gene. This CDR3 is built from 17 residues.

There are a few counts of this clone. The rearrangement links TRBV2 to TRBJ1-1; perhaps TRBD1 as D (5 bases). Per the germline V gene, CDR1 is SNHLY and CDR2 is FYNNEI. This CDR3 has 13 amino acids. V lost 8 bases, J lost 0 bases, and 10 bases lay in between. The CDR3 DNA follows: TGTGCCAGCCCGGGACTTGTGAACACTGAAGCTTTCTTT. This sequence encodes CASPGLVNTEAFF.

This clone showed up just once. The chain combines TRBV28 with TRBJ2-1, with D maybe TRBD2 (7 bases). CDR1 and CDR2 (germline): MDHEN, SYDVKM. Trimming pared 7 bases from V and 7 bases from J, leaving 14 bases between. The CDR3 length is 13 residues. The CDR3 region is CASTRGARNEQFF. CDR3 nucleotide sequence: TGTGCCAGCACCCGGGGGGCTAGGAATGAGCAGTTCTTC.

This sequence joins TRBV5-5 and TRBJ2-1, with a possible D match to TRBD1 (5 bases). V lost 3 bases and J lost 0, with 16 bases in between. The V gene's germline CDR1 is SGHKS and CDR2 YYEKEE (reference sequence). The CDR3 is 17 amino acids. The CDR3: CASSSGQPSSSYNEQFF. DNA for the CDR3: TGTGCCAGCAGCTCCGGACAACCGTCAAGCTCCTACAATGAGCAGTTCTTC.

This clone has a single count. This rearrangement joins TRBV5-1 to TRBJ2-1, with 11 bases identical to TRBD1. The CDR3 extends over 15 amino acids. Germline-derived CDR1 and CDR2 are SGHRS and YFSETQ. J lost 3 bases, V lost 4 bases, and 3 bases had no gene match. CDR3 nucleotides: TGCGCCAGCAGCCAGGGACAGGGGGTCTACAATGAGCAGTTCTTC. As protein: CASSQGQGVYNEQFF.

The J gene is TRBJ2-7, the V gene TRBV5-4; 11 bases map to TRBD2. J lost 3 bases, V lost 3 bases, and 5 bases had no gene match. The germline gives CDR1 SGHNT, CDR2 YYREEE (reference sequence). This CDR3 is 15 amino acids long. The CDR3 loop reads CASSWGTSGDYEQYF. Written as DNA, the CDR3 is TGTGCCAGCAGCTGGGGGACTAGCGGAGACTACGAGCAGTACTTC.

The V gene is TRBV19, the J gene TRBJ2-3; 9 nucleotides agree with TRBD1. The CDR3 sequence is 15 residues long. Germline CDR1 is LNHDA and CDR2 is SQIVND (reference sequence). After removal of 5 bases from V and 2 bases from J, the junction contained 5 bases not matched to a gene. The DNA for the CDR3 is TGTGCCAGTAGTTTGACAGGGGGATCCACAGATACGCAGTATTTT. This translates into CASSLTGGSTDTQYF.

The chain carries TRBV11-2 and TRBJ1-5; possible D gene TRBD1, 5 bases. V lost 2 bases and J 3 bases, leaving 11 bases between the germline ends. CDR1 is SGHAT, CDR2 FQNNGV, per germline. This CDR3 spans 15 amino acids. The CDR3 region has the DNA TGTGCCAGCAGCTTACAGGGAGGCCCCAATCAGCCCCAGCATTTT. This encodes CASSLQGGPNQPQHF.

The chain employs TRBV25-1 and TRBJ2-1, with 7 bases matching TRBD1. Germline assignment: CDR1 MGHDK and CDR2 SYGVNS. The length of the CDR3 is 12 residues. J was trimmed by 9 bases and V by 5 bases; bases with no gene match: 4. The CDR3 DNA reads TGTGCCAGCAGTCCGTACAGGGGTGAGCAGTTCTTC. Protein: CASSPYRGEQFF.

The chain has TRBV5-1 and TRBJ1-2; D is undetermined. CDR1 and CDR2 (germline): SGHRS, YFSETQ. The CDR3 consists of 15 residues. Trimming pared 1 base from V and 8 bases from J, leaving 18 bases between. CDR3: CASSLQVRATDGYTF. The CDR3 DNA is TGCGCCAGCAGCTTGCAAGTGCGGGCAACTGACGGCTACACCTTC.

The V call is TRBV12-1, the J call TRBJ2-7; the table's D call TRBD1 went unverified against the DNA. TRBV12-1 has pseudogene status. The CDR3 has 18 amino acids. The CDR3 nucleotides read TGTGCCAGCAGCCTATTTACCTCGCCGGGACAGGGCGAACACGAGCAGTACTTC. It yields the protein CASSLFTSPGQGEHEQYF.

This clone appeared a few times. The V and J genes are TRBV28 and TRBJ1-1; weak D call: TRBD1 (5 bases). Trimming stripped 4 bases from V and 6 bases from J, with 12 bases between. This CDR3 spans 13 amino acids. The germline V gene encodes CDR1 MDHEN and CDR2 SYDVKM. CDR3 sequence: CASSSGGISEAFF. CDR3 nucleotide sequence: TGTGCCAGCAGTTCTGGGGGGATCTCTGAAGCTTTCTTT.

The chain joins TRBV29-1 to TRBJ2-7; 13 nucleotides line up with TRBD2. Unmatched junction bases numbered 6, after V lost 4 bases and J lost 3 bases. The CDR3 is 15 amino acids. Germline CDR1 reads SQVTM; CDR2 reads ANQGSEA. CDR3 amino acids: CSVVPGLAGSYEQYF. CDR3 nucleotide sequence: TGCAGCGTTGTTCCGGGACTAGCGGGAAGCTACGAGCAGTACTTC.